This T cell receptor (beta chain) was captured by sequencing in a study of shared clonotypes between healthy human individuals. Libraries were prepared by immunoSEQ multiplex PCR; TCRdb keeps only in-frame clonotypes and omits some of them. The sample records about 1.5 million clones, approximately 98% being singletons. Germline V gene lookup returns CDR1 MDHEN and CDR2 SYDVKM. The CDR3 is 14 amino acids. Trimming cost V 6 bases and J 4 bases, with 15 bases left between them. The receptor was isolated from a man aged 25 to 40 in good health. Specimen: naive CD4+ T cells sorted from blood. As to subset: CD45RA+ positively selected. The rearrangement joins TRBV28 to TRBJ1-2, with no clear D. In nucleotides, the CDR3 is TGTGCCAGCAGCCCCCACGGGCCGGGCTATGGCTACACCTTC. It translates to CASSPHGPGYGYTF.